These T cell receptor beta chains were read from a single sample in a study of shared clonotypes between healthy human individuals. The data were produced by immunoSEQ multiplex PCR, yet TCRdb's version contains in-frame clones alone and is incomplete. The sample has about 690,000 clones; less than 95% are singletons. The specimen sequenced was memory CD8+ T cells from PBMCs. Receptors originate from a man younger than 30 in good health. Some clones in this sample may be carry-over from other donors' samples. CDR3s include the opening cysteine and the closing phenylalanine or tryptophan. Fields, in order: J gene, clone size, V gene, CDR3 protein. Not every row has a clone size; where given, it reads once, few, many or a size class.

>TRBJ2-7|once|TRBV28
CASSFPPAGASYEQYF
>.|.|TRBV28
CASSAQGVRYEQYF
>TRBJ2-3|.|TRBV7-9
CASSWYSGRVNGTQYF
>TRBJ2-5|.|TRBV2
CASRGGRLYQETQYF
>TRBJ1-1|.|TRBV5-1
CASSLGLGFNMNTEAFF
>TRBJ2-3|.|TRBV27
CASKDQTEDTQYF
>TRBJ2-7|.|TRBV2
CASSVGGPWAYEQYF
>TRBJ2-7|once|TRBV7-6
CASSLGSGEIYEQYF
>TRBJ2-3|.|TRBV29-1
CSVNTLAGGRDTQYF
>TRBJ1-5|.|TRBV28
CASRQVDRVGNQPQHF
>TRBJ1-1|once|TRBV18
CASSPGPTQLNTEAFF
>TRBJ1-3|.|TRBV13
CASSGSGNTIYF
>TRBJ1-2|.|TRBV5-1
CASSSRPGTGRLSHGYTF
>TRBJ2-6|few|TRBV19
CASTNSGANVLTF
>TRBJ1-2|.|TRBV30
CAWTIGPNYGYTF
>TRBJ1-4|.|TRBV30
CAWSSPGDPGGF
>TRBJ2-3|.|TRBV27
CASSIYPDTQYF
>TRBJ2-3|.|TRBV11-2
CASSSPDTQYF
>TRBJ1-2|.|TRBV7-9
CASSLASGRINYGYTF
>TRBJ2-7|.|TRBV9
CASSGGTASYEQYF
>TRBJ2-1|.|TRBV5-1
CASSLEYNEQFF
>TRBJ2-5|.|TRBV28
CASSQTLRGREETQYF
>TRBJ2-1|.|TRBV2
CASNPAYNEQFF
>TRBJ2-1|.|TRBV27
CASSPDRGLYNEQFF
>TRBJ1-1|.|TRBV7-9
CASSSLDSMNTEAFF
>TRBJ1-1|.|TRBV5-4
CASSPRLENTEAFF
>TRBJ2-7|.|TRBV29-1
CSVTGGTTYEQYF
>TRBJ1-1|.|TRBV9
CASSAPGESTEAFF
>TRBJ2-7|.|TRBV7-9
CASSLLPGSYEQYF
>TRBJ2-7|.|TRBV4-1
CASSPILTGKSYEQYF
>TRBJ1-2|.|TRBV27
CASSLWPGDGYTF
>TRBJ2-1|once|TRBV9
CASSGSPGQGFNEQFF
>TRBJ2-7|.|TRBV29-1
CSVEVPRTIHYEQYF
>TRBJ2-5|few|TRBV4-1
CASSQVGREETQYF
>TRBJ1-5|.|TRBV4-1
CASSQGTEYSNQPQHF
>TRBJ2-7|once|TRBV6-1
CASSGYPISYEQYF
>TRBJ2-1|.|TRBV6-1
CASSGAGASSPNEQFF
>TRBJ2-1|.|TRBV28
CAAQYTHGEQFF
>TRBJ1-2|once|TRBV6-5
CASTPRLGAYGYTF